This T cell receptor beta chain was captured by sequencing in a study of blood T cells in healthy people across ages. A J-beta primer mix and a sample-barcoded 5' primer were used in a second PCR of roughly 6 to 12 cycles. From the 5' RACE reads, TCRdb called clonotypes with MiXCR, one entry per CDR3 protein. The sample has 1.8 million or so distinct CDR3 sequences, about 39% seen once. About this clonotype: Its antigen is not known.

Whole-study results and caveats: A strong correlation between TCR beta diversity and naive T cell percentage was seen. Possibly, changes in expanded clonotypes were confounded because donor CMV status was unknown. No conclusive comparison of naive versus antigen-experienced cells was possible with unsorted PBMCs.

V lost 0 bases, J lost 4 bases, and 16 bases lay in between. CDR3 size: 16 residues. Germline loops: CDR1 SGHRS, CDR2 YFSETQ. PBMCs, at least 6.5 million per sample, were isolated. Specimen: blood. The TCR was taken from a human donor in good health. The rearrangement uses TRBV5-1 and TRBJ1-2; weak D call: TRBD1 (5 bases). DNA for the CDR3: TGCGCCAGCAGCTTGGTGTCAAACCGGGGGACCTATGGCTACACCTTC. It translates to CASSLVSNRGTYGYTF.